Described below is a single TCR beta chain sequence and its context. This clonotype has ten or more counts. The target of this receptor is not known. No base qualities exist here, and no much larger clone lies one base off it. The sample belongs to a study of regulatory T cells in long-lasting Graves disease (TCRdb year 2021). At the level of the whole study: Persistent Graves' disease was defined as persistently positive TSH receptor autoantibodies together with antithyroid drug treatment for over 5 years. The study took place in China and was registered as a clinical trial. Antithyroid drugs had been taken for approximately 10 years on average by persistent Graves' disease patients in the clinical cohort. Patients with persistent Graves' disease were compared with patients with newly diagnosed Graves' disease using TCR sequencing and RNA sequencing of peripheral blood. A total of roughly 35 samples underwent TCR sequencing, from around 13 patients with persistent Graves' disease and 20 patients with newly diagnosed Graves' disease.

Library preparation employed multiplex PCR. Data came from an Illumina HiSeq 4000. To build TCR beta libraries, CDR3 regions were amplified by Arm-PCR using iRepertoire HTBI primers. Before sequencing, the PCR products went through gel purification. The source study handled its data this way. Across samples, some 62 TRBV and roughly 15 TRBJ segments were identified and used for gene usage analysis of CDR3 amino acid clonotypes. COPE and FqMerger were used to merge the filtered high-quality paired reads into contigs. Contigs were aligned with BLAST to IMGT TRBV, TRBD and TRBJ reference genes, and CDR3 was defined per IMGT. Clonotypes above 0.1% frequency were classified as highly expanded clones. Shannon entropy served as the measure of repertoire diversity, while the Gini coefficient captured V-J evenness. A clonotype was considered public if more than one individual shared it. The public reads were reanalyzed by TCRdb: fastp trimming at Q25, MiXCR alignment, in-frame beta chains only. Entries that share a CDR3 protein sequence are merged under the most common genes and DNA. These V and J calls derive from TCRdb rather than the authors' analysis. This sample holds roughly 450,000 distinct CDR3 sequences; roughly 20% were observed only once. The ten largest make up 7% to 10% of the sample.

According to the study, the label for this sample's time point signals: persistent/refractory GD, antithyroid drugs over 5 years with positive TRAb. For both TCR sequencing and RNA sequencing, RNA was extracted from PBMCs in TRIzol. The diagnosis of Graves' disease was made according to American Thyroid Association guidelines. Patients were recruited from an endocrinology department in Xi'an, China. From each patient, around 9 milliliters of peripheral blood was collected into an EDTA anticoagulant tube. Ficoll Paque Plus density gradient separation was used to isolate PBMCs, and no further T cell sorting was performed. An Agilent 2100 Bioanalyzer and agarose gel were used to assess RNA quality, and a NanoDrop 2000 was used to measure RNA concentration. V and J are truncated by 6 bases and 11 bases respectively, leaving an intervening sequence of 19 bases. As encoded in the germline V gene (reference sequence), CDR1 is DFQATT while CDR2 is SNEGSKA. Inclusive of the bounding cysteine and phenylalanine, the CDR3 is 12 residues long. Just CDR3 DNA is preserved here, 36 bases in frame from base 1.

Overall study outcomes, separate from this receptor: Sequencing and analysis were limited to the TCR beta chain. Only peripheral blood was studied, because thyroid tissue, the primary lesion, was inaccessible. Persistent Graves' disease patients showed lower TCR Shannon entropy and fewer highly expanded clones than newly diagnosed patients, suggesting clonal expansion. The authors acknowledged the small sample size as a limitation that may reduce accuracy. Persistent patients shared more public clonotypes among themselves (2,741) than newly diagnosed patients did (roughly 920). Persistent disease showed preferential use of TRBV28, TRBJ1-2 and TRBJ2-5, whereas newly diagnosed disease favored TRBV20-1 and TRBJ2-1.

The clonotype comes from a female donor with Graves disease. Recombination joined TRBV20-1 with TRBJ1-2, with the identity of the D gene unclear. Sequencing was performed on peripheral blood mononuclear cells (PBMCs), taken when the disease was refractory, from a patient treated with antithyroid drugs. The DNA sequence reads TGCAGTGCCACAAGCTTAAGGGAGGGTTACACCTTC. Its amino acids are CSATSLREGYTF.